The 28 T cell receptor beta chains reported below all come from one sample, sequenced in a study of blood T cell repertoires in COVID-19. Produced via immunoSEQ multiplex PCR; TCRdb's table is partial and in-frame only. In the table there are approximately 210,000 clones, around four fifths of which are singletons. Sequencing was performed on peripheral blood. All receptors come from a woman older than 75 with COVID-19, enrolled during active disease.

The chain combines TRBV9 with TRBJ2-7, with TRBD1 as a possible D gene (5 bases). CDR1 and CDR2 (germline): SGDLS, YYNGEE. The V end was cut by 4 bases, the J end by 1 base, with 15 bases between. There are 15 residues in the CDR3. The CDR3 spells CASSPQAQGSYEQYF. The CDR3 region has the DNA TGTGCCAGCAGCCCACAGGCTCAGGGATCCTACGAGCAGTACTTC.

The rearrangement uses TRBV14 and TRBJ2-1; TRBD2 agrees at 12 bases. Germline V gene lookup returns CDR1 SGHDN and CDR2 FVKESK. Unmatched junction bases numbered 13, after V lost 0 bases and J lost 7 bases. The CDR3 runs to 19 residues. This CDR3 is CASSQDSSSGGALSNEQFF. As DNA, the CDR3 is TGTGCCAGCAGCCAAGATAGCTCTAGCGGGGGGGCCTTATCAAATGAGCAGTTCTTC. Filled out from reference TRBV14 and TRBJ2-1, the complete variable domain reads EAGVTQFPSHSVIEKGQTVTLRCDPISGHDNLYWYRRVMGKEIKFLLHFVKESKQDESGMPNNRFLAERTGGTYSTLKVQPAELEDSGVYFCASSQDSSSGGALSNEQFFGPGTRLTVL.

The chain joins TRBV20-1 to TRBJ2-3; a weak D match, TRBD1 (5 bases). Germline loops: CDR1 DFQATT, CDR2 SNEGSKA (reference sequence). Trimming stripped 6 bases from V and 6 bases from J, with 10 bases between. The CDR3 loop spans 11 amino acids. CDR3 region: CSAPRVDTQYF. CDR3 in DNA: TGCAGTGCCCCCAGGGTCGATACGCAGTATTTT.

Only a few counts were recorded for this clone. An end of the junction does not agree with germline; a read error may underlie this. In DNA, the CDR3 is TGTGCTAGCATCGAATCACCAGGACAGGGAGCAGCTTTCTTT. It encodes CASIESPGQGAAFF. This chain links TRBV7-7 with TRBJ1-1, with 8 bases that match TRBD1. This CDR3 has 14 amino acids. Germline V gene sequence: CDR1 SSHAT, CDR2 FNYEAQ (reference sequence). Drawing the rest from reference TRBV7-7 and TRBJ1-1, the complete variable domain is GAGVSQSPRYKVTKRGQDVTLRCDPISSHATLYWYQQALGQGPEFLTYFNYEAQPDKSGLPSDRFSAERPEGSISTLTIQRTEQRDSAMYRCASIESPGQGAAFFGQGTRLTVV.

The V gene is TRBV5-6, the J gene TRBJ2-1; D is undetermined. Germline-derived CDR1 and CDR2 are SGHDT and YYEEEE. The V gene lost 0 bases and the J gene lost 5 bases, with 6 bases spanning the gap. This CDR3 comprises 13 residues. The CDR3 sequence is CASSLVANNEQFF. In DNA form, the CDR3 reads TGTGCCAGCAGCTTGGTCGCGAACAATGAGCAGTTCTTC. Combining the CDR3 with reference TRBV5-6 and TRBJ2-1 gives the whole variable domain DAGVTQSPTHLIKTRGQQVTLRCSPKSGHDTVSWYQQALGQGPQFIFQYYEEEERQRGNFPDRFSGHQFPNYSSELNVNALLLGDSALYLCASSLVANNEQFFGPGTRLTVL.

CDR3 protein: CASTRDRGGNTIYF. CDR3 coding DNA: TGTGCCAGCACCAGGGACAGGGGTGGAAACACCATATATTTT. This chain links TRBV2 with TRBJ1-3; 10 bases are a match to TRBD1. The CDR3 loop spans 14 amino acids. Looked up from germline, CDR1 is SNHLY and CDR2 is FYNNEI. Unmatched junction bases numbered 3, after V lost 7 bases and J lost 3 bases.

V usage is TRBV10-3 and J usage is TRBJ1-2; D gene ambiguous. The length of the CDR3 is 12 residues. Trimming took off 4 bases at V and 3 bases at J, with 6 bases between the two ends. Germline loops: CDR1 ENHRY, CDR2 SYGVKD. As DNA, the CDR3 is TGTGCCATCAGTGGAACAGACTATGGCTACACCTTC. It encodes CAISGTDYGYTF.

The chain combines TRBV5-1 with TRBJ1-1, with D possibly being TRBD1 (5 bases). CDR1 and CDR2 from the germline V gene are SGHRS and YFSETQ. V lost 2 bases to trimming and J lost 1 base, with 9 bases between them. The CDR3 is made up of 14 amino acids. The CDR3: CASSLRTPNTEAFF. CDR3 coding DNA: TGCGCCAGCAGCTTAAGGACACCGAACACTGAAGCTTTCTTT. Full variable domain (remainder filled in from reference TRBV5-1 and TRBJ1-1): KAGVTQTPRYLIKTRGQQVTLSCSPISGHRSVSWYQQTPGQGLQFLFEYFSETQRNKGNFPGRFSGRQFSNSRSEMNVSTLELGDSALYLCASSLRTPNTEAFFGQGTRLTVV.

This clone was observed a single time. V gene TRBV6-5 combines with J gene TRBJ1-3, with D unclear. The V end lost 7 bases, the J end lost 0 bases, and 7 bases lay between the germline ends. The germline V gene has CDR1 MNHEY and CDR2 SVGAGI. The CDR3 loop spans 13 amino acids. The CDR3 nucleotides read TGTGCCAGCACTTCCGGCTCTGGAAACACCATATATTTT. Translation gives CASTSGSGNTIYF.

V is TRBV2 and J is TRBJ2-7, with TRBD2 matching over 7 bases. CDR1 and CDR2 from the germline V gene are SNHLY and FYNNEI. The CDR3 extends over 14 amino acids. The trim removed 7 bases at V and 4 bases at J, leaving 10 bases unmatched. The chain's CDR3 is CASTPSGTNYEQYF. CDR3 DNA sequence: TGTGCCAGCACCCCCTCCGGGACTAATTACGAGCAGTACTTC. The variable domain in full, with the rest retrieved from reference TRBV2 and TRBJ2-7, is EPEVTQTPSHQVTQMGQEVILRCVPISNHLYFYWYRQILGQKVEFLVSFYNNEISEKSEIFDDQFSVERPDGSNFTLKIRSTKLEDSAMYFCASTPSGTNYEQYFGPGTRLTVT.

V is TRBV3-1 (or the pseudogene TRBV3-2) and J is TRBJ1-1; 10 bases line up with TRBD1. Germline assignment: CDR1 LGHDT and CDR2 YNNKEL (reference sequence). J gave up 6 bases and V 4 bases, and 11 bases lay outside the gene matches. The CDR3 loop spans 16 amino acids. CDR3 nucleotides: TGTGCCAGCAGCCCCCGGGACAGGGGCCTCAAGGCTGAAGCTTTCTTT. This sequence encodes CASSPRDRGLKAEAFF.

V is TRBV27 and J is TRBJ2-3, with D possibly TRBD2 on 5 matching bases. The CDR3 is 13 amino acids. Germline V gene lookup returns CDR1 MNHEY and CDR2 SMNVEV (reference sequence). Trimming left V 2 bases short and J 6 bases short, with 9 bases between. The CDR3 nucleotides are TGTGCCAGCAGTTTAATAGCGAGGGATACGCAGTATTTT. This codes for CASSLIARDTQYF.

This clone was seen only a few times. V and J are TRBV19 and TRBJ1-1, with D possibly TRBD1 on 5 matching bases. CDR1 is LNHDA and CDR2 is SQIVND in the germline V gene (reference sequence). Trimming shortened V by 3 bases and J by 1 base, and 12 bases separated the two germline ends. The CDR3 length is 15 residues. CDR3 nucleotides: TGTGCCAGTAGTATGGAAGGCAGGGCGAACACTGAAGCTTTCTTT. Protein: CASSMEGRANTEAFF.

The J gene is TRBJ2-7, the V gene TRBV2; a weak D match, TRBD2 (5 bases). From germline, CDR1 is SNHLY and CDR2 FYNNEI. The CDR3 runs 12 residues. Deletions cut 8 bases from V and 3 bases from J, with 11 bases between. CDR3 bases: TGTGCCAGCGGTAGCGAATTCTACGAGCAGTACGTC. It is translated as CASGSEFYEQYV.

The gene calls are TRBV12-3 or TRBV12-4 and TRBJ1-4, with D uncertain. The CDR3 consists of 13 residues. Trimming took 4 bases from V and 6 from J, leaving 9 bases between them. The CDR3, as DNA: TGTGCCAGCAGTTCCTTGGAGTATGAAAAACTGTTTTTT. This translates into CASSSLEYEKLFF.

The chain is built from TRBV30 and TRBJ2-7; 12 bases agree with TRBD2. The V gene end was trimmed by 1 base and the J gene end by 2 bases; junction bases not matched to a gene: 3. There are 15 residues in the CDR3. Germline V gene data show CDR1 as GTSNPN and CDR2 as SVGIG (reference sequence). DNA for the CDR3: TGTGCCTGGAGTGGACTAGCGGGGGCGACCTACGAGCAGTACTTC. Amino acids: CAWSGLAGATYEQYF.

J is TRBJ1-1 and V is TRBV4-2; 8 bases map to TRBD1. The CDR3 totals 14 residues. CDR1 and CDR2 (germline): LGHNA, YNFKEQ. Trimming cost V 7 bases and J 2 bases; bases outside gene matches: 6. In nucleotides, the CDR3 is TGTGCCAGCACCCGCGACAGGGGTAACACTGAAGCTTTCTTT. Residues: CASTRDRGNTEAFF.

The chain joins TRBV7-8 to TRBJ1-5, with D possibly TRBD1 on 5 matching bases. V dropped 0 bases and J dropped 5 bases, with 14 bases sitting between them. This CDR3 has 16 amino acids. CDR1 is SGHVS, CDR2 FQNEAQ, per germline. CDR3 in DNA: TGTGCCAGCAGCTTAGCGCGTGGCAGGGTGGATCAGCCCCAGCATTTT. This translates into CASSLARGRVDQPQHF.

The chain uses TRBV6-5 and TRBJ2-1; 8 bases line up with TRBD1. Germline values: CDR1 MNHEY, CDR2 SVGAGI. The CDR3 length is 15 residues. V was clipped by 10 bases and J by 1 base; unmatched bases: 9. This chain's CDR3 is CATSIRDRSYNEQFF. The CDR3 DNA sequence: TGTGCCACCTCGATCCGGGACAGGTCCTACAATGAGCAGTTCTTC.

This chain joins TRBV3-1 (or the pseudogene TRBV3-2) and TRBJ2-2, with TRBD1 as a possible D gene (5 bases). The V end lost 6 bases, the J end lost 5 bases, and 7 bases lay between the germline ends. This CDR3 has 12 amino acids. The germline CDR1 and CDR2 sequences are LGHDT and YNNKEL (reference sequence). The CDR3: CASRRQTGELFF. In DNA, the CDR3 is TGTGCCAGCAGGAGACAGACCGGGGAGCTGTTTTTT.

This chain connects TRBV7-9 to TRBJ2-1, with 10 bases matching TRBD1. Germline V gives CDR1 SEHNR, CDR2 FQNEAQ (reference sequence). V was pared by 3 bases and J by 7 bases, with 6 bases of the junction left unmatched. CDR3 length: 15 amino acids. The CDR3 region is CASSFDRGRGNEQFF. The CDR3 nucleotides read TGTGCCAGCAGCTTTGACAGGGGGCGAGGAAATGAGCAGTTCTTC.

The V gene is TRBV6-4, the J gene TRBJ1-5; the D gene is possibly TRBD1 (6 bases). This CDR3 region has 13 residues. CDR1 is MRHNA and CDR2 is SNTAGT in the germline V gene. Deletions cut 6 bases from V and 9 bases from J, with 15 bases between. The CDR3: CASSATGALPQHF. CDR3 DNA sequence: TGTGCCAGCAGCGCGACAGGAGCTCTGCCCCAGCATTTT.

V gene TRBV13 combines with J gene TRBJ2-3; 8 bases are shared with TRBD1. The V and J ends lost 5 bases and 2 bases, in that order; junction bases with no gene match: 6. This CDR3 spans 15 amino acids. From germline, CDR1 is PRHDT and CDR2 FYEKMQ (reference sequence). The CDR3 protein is CASSPKTGVTDTQYF. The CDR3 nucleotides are TGTGCCAGCAGCCCAAAGACAGGGGTCACAGATACGCAGTATTTT.

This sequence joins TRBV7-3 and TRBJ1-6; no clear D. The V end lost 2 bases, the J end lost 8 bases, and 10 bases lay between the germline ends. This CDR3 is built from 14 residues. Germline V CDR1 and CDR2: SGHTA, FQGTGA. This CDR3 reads CASSLLQNYSPLHF. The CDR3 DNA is TGTGCCAGCAGCTTATTGCAGAATTATTCACCCCTCCACTTT.

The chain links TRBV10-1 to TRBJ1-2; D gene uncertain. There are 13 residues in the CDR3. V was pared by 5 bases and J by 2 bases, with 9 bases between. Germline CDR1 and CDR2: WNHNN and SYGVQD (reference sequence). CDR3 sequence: CASSTAANYGYTF. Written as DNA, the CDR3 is TGCGCCAGCAGTACAGCTGCGAACTATGGCTACACCTTC.

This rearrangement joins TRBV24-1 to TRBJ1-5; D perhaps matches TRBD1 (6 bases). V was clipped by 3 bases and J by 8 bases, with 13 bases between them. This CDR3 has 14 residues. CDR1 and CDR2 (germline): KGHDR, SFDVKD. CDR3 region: CATSDPGASKPQHF. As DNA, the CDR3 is TGTGCCACCAGTGATCCAGGGGCGAGTAAGCCCCAGCATTTT.

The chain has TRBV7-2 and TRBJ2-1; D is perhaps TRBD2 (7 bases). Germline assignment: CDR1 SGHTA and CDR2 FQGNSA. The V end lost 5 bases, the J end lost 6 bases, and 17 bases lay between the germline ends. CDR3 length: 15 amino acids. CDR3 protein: CASSRRGGPSNEQFF. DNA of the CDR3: TGTGCCAGCAGCCGTAGGGGGGGCCCTTCCAATGAGCAGTTCTTC.

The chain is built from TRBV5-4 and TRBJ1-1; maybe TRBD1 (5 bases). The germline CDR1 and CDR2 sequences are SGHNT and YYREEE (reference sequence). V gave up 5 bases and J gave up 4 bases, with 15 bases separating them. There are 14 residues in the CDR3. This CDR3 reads CASRLDISGTEAFF. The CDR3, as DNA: TGTGCCAGCAGACTGGACATAAGTGGCACTGAAGCTTTCTTT.